This T cell receptor (beta chain) was sequenced in a study of blood T cells in healthy people across ages. This clonotype was seen only a few times. The authors ran a second PCR of 7 to 11 cycles using a sample-barcoded 5' primer and a J-beta primer mix. Every cDNA was tagged by a template-switch adaptor with 12 random nucleotides. TCRdb reanalysed the 5' RACE reads using MiXCR and keeps one entry per CDR3 protein. The profile covers over 1.5 million distinct CDR3 sequences, with 40% to 55% appearing a single time and approximately 2.1% taken by the ten largest. This clonotype was obtained from a woman aged 40 to 50 in good health. Source material: blood.

The CDR3, as DNA: TGTGCCAGCAGCCGACGACCCGAAGGGCAGTTCTTC. Its translation: CASSRRPEGQFF. This chain uses TRBV6-2 or TRBV6-3 with TRBJ2-1, with D hard to call. Per germline, CDR1 MNHEY and CDR2 SVGEGT. This CDR3 contains 12 residues. Trimming left V 6 bases short and J 12 bases short, with 15 bases between.